This T cell receptor (beta chain) stems from a study of T cell responses to AZD1222 COVID-19 vaccine. The CDR3 contains 14 residues. CDR1 and CDR2 from the germline V gene are SGHVS and FQNEAQ. Trimming left V 5 bases short and J 5 bases short, with 13 bases between. The assay was immunoSEQ multiplex PCR, and TCRdb's table has in-frame clones only and misses some. The sample holds approximately 170,000 clones, under 95% seen once. The rearrangement uses TRBV7-8 and TRBJ2-1; a weak D match, TRBD2 (5 bases). Specimen: peripheral blood, collected on day 0 of AZD1222 vaccination. The clonotype comes from an adult in good health. The CDR3 DNA reads as TGTGCCAGCAGCGCAGGAACTAGGGACAATGAGCAGTTCTTC. Translated, it gives CASSAGTRDNEQFF.